What follows are 10 T cell receptor beta chains derived from one specimen sequenced in a study of human T cells and chemical hapten exposure. TCRdb fed the RACE reads into MiXCR, producing one record per CDR3 protein. The table lists about 200,000 distinct CDR3 sequences, under 30% of them singletons. The time point here: patch test 3, about 24 weeks after DPC sensitization. Treatment reported: therapeutic diphenylcyclopropenone sensitization with weekly scalp DPC. This sample comprised whole blood, obtained in connection with sensitization to the hapten diphenylcyclopropenone (DPC). Receptors were obtained from a middle-aged woman with alopecia areata. Some clones in this sample may be carry-over from other donors' samples.

In this sample, this clonotype turned up a few times. This chain links TRBV11-3 with TRBJ1-1; no clear D gene. V dropped 0 bases and J dropped 8 bases, with 10 bases sitting between them. The CDR3 contains 13 residues. The germline V gene encodes CDR1 SGHNT and CDR2 YENEEA. As DNA, the CDR3 is TGTGCCAGCAGCTTAGATGGGCTAGGAGAAGCTTTCTTT. It is translated as CASSLDGLGEAFF.

This clonotype occurred a few times. The chain combines TRBV12-3 or TRBV12-4 with TRBJ2-7; 10 nucleotides align to TRBD2. This CDR3 spans 14 amino acids. Trimming took 7 bases from V and 1 from J; bases not matched to a gene: 4. DNA of the CDR3: TGTGCCAGCAACCCTAGCGGGAGTTCCTACGAGCAGTACTTC. Amino acids: CASNPSGSSYEQYF.

The V gene is TRBV5-1, the J gene TRBJ2-3; unclear D gene. The CDR3 is 14 residues long. Between the trimmed V and J ends, which lost 1 base and 3 bases, there was a span of 9 bases. Germline V gives CDR1 SGHRS, CDR2 YFSETQ. The CDR3 loop reads CASSLWGRTDTQYF. The CDR3 region has the DNA TGCGCCAGCAGCTTGTGGGGTCGAACAGATACGCAGTATTTT.

V is TRBV7-2 and J is TRBJ2-1; the D gene is possibly TRBD2 (6 bases). Germline CDR1 SGHTA, CDR2 FQGNSA. This CDR3 has 15 amino acids. V was trimmed by 5 bases and J by 1 base, leaving 12 bases between them. The CDR3 is CASSPQGTSYNEQFF. The DNA for the CDR3 is TGTGCCAGCAGCCCTCAAGGGACTTCCTACAATGAGCAGTTCTTC.

The chain uses TRBV7-2 and TRBJ2-7; 8 bases match TRBD2. Germline-derived CDR1 and CDR2 are SGHTA and FQGNSA. This CDR3 has 18 amino acids. V was pared by 0 bases and J by 1 base, with 11 bases of the junction left unmatched. The CDR3 sequence is CASSLAFLPGGGSYEQYF. CDR3 bases: TGTGCCAGCAGCTTAGCGTTCTTACCGGGAGGGGGTTCCTACGAGCAGTACTTC.

The J gene is TRBJ1-6, the V gene TRBV6-2 or TRBV6-3, with D tentatively TRBD1 (6 bases). Germline values: CDR1 MNHEY, CDR2 SVGEGT. The CDR3 consists of 17 residues. The germline V and J ends were trimmed by 0 bases and 11 bases, with 20 bases remaining between them. The CDR3 region is CASSYSAGAVGGTPLHF. The CDR3 nucleotides are TGTGCCAGCAGTTACTCGGCGGGCGCGGTAGGGGGGACACCCCTCCACTTT.

The V gene is TRBV28, the J gene TRBJ2-1; TRBD1 aligns across 7 bases. Germline V gene sequence: CDR1 MDHEN, CDR2 SYDVKM. This CDR3 region has 13 residues. With 6 bases clipped from V and 8 bases from J, the junction kept 7 bases outside the gene matches. The CDR3 region has the DNA TGTGCCAGCAGACTTGACAGGGCCGATGAGCAGTTCTTC. The encoded protein is CASRLDRADEQFF. The full variable domain, with the rest looked up from reference TRBV28 and TRBJ2-1, is DVKVTQSSRYLVKRTGEKVFLECVQDMDHENMFWYRQDPGLGLRLIYFSYDVKMKEKGDIPEGYSVSREKKERFSLILESASTNQTSMYLCASRLDRADEQFFGPGTRLTVL.

The rearrangement links TRBV15 to TRBJ1-5; perhaps TRBD1 as D (6 bases). With 0 bases removed from V and 4 bases from J, the gap between germline ends came to 10 bases. CDR1 is LNHNV, CDR2 YYDKDF, per germline (reference sequence). The CDR3 length is 15 residues. The CDR3 DNA reads as TGTGCCACCAGCAGAGATCCAGGGGCGAATCAGCCCCAGCATTTT. This codes for CATSRDPGANQPQHF.

This clonotype has ten or more counts. This rearrangement joins TRBV5-1 to TRBJ1-5, with D perhaps TRBD1 (5 bases). The CDR3 has 14 residues. Germline CDR1 reads SGHRS; CDR2 reads YFSETQ. V was pared by 0 bases and J by 2 bases, with 6 bases between. CDR3 DNA sequence: TGCGCCAGCAGCTTGGTAGGGGGCAATCAGCCCCAGCATTTT. Its protein product is CASSLVGGNQPQHF.

The chain links TRBV29-1 to TRBJ2-5; a possible D gene is TRBD2 (7 bases). V was shortened by 4 bases and J by 1 base, with 19 bases between the two germline ends. The germline V gene encodes CDR1 SQVTM and CDR2 ANQGSEA. The CDR3 extends over 16 amino acids. DNA of the CDR3: TGCAGCGTTGTAAGGGGGGGCACCGGAGGCCAAGAGACCCAGTACTTC. Translating it yields CSVVRGGTGGQETQYF.